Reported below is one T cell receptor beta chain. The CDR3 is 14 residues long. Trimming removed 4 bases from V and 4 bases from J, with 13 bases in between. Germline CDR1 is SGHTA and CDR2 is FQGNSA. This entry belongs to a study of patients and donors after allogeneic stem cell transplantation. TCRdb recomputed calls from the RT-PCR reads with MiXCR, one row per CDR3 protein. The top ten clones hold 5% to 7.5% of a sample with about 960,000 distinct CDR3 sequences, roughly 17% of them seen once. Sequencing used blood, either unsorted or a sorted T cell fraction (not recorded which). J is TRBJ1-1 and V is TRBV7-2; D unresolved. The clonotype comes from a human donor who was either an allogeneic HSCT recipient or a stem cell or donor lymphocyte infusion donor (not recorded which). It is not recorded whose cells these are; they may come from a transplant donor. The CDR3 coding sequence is TGTGCCAGCAGCTCTACACCGGTCATCACTGAAGCTTTCTTT. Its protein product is CASSSTPVITEAFF.